The T cell receptor (beta chain) under discussion was sequenced for a study of cytomegalovirus exposure and HLA in healthy donors. This CDR3 contains 14 residues. Per the germline V gene, CDR1 is MDHEN and CDR2 is SYDVKM. Unmatched junction bases numbered 3, after V lost 2 bases and J lost 2 bases. With 60 Vbeta and 13 Jbeta primers, the PCR was carried out. Repertoires were generated with immunoSEQ multiplex PCR, while TCRdb's copy carries only in-frame clones and drops some. The table has about 180,000 clones, 77% seen once; the top ten hold about 1.5%. This rearrangement joins TRBV28 to TRBJ2-7; 7 bases are a match to TRBD1. Sequencing was performed on PBMCs. The sequence came from a man aged 18 to 30 in good health and CMV-seronegative. CDR3 nucleotides: TGTGCCAGCAGTTTAGCCGGGACAGCCTACGAGCAGTACTTC. Residues: CASSLAGTAYEQYF.